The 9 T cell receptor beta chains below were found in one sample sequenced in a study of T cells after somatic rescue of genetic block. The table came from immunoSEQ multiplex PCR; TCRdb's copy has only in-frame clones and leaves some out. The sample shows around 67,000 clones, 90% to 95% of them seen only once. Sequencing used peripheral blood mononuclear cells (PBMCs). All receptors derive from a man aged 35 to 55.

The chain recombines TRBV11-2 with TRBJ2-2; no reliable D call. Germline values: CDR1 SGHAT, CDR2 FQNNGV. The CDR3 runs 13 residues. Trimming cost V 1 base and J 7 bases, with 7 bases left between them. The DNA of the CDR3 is TGTGCCAGCAGCTTAGGGTGGGACGGGGAGCTGTTTTTT. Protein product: CASSLGWDGELFF.

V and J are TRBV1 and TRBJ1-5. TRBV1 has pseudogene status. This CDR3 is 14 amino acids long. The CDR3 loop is CTREMPAFNQPQHF. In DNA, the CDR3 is TGCACCAGAGAAATGCCAGCCTTCAATCAGCCCCAGCATTTT.

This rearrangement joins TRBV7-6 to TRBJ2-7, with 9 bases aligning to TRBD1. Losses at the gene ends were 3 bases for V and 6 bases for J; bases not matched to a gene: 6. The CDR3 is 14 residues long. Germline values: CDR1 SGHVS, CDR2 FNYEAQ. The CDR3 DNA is TGTGCCAGCAGCTTGGGCGACAGGGGGGGCGAGCAGTACTTC. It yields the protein CASSLGDRGGEQYF.

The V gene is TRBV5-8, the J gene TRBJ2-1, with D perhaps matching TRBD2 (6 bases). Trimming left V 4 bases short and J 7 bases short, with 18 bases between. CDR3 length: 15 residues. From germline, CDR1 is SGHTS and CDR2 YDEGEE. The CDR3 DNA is TGTGCCAGCAGCCCACGGCCCCCTCGGGGGAATGAGCAGTTCTTC. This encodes CASSPRPPRGNEQFF.

The CDR3 sequence: CATSRQIGQGAIGANVLTF. The CDR3 nucleotides are TGTGCCACCAGCAGACAAATTGGACAGGGGGCCATTGGGGCCAACGTCCTGACTTTC. The chain combines TRBV15 with TRBJ2-6; 11 nucleotides align to TRBD1. Germline CDR1 LNHNV, CDR2 YYDKDF (reference sequence). This CDR3 region has 19 residues. The V segment lost 2 bases and the J segment 3 bases; nucleotides outside the gene matches: 9. Variable domain in full (rest from reference TRBV15 and TRBJ2-6): DAMVIQNPRYQVTQFGKPVTLSCSQTLNHNVMYWYQQKSSQAPKLLFHYYDKDFNNEADTPDNFQSRRPNTSFCFLDIRSPGLGDTAMYLCATSRQIGQGAIGANVLTFGAGSRLTVL.

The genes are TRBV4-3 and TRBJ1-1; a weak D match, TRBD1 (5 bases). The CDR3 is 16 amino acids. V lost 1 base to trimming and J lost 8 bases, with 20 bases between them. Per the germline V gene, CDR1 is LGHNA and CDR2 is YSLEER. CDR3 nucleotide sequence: TGCGCCAGCAGCCAAGCCTGGAGAGGAAGCGGGGCCGAAGCTTTCTTT. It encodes CASSQAWRGSGAEAFF.

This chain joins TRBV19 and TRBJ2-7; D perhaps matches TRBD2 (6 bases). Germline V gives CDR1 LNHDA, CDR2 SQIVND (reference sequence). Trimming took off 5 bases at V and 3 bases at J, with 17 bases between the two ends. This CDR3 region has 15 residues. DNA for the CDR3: TGTGCCAGTAGTCCAACGGGACTTATGGGCTACGAGCAGTACTTC. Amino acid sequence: CASSPTGLMGYEQYF.

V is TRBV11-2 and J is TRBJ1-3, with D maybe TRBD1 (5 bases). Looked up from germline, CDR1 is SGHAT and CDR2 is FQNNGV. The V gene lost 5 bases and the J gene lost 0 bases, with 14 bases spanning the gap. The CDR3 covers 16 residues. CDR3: CASSRGRGSSGNTIYF. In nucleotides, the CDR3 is TGTGCCAGCAGCCGGGGTCGGGGGAGCTCTGGAAACACCATATATTTT.

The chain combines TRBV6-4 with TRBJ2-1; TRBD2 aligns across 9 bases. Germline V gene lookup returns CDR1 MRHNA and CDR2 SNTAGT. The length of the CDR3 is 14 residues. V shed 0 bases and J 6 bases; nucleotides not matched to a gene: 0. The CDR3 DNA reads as TGTGCCAGCAGTGACTCTAGCGGGAGCAATGAGCAGTTCTTC. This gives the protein CASSDSSGSNEQFF.